Sequencing of this TCR beta chain was carried out in a study of cytomegalovirus exposure and HLA in healthy donors. Vbeta (60) and Jbeta (13) primers were used in the PCR. TCRdb's table, derived via immunoSEQ multiplex PCR, lists solely in-frame clones and lacks some. Of approximately 120,000 clones in the sample, over 60% were seen once. The CDR3 contains 13 residues. Germline values: CDR1 GTSNPN, CDR2 SVGIG (reference sequence). Between the trimmed V and J ends, which lost 5 bases and 3 bases, there was a span of 10 bases. Material for sequencing was PBMCs. This receptor was identified in an older woman in good health and CMV-seropositive. This chain joins TRBV30 and TRBJ1-4, with a possible D match to TRBD1 (6 bases). CDR3 protein: CAWEQGSNEKLFF. CDR3 DNA sequence: TGTGCCTGGGAGCAGGGGTCTAATGAAAAACTGTTTTTT.